The clone carrying this T cell receptor (beta chain) was counted ten times or more. TCRdb processed the 5' RACE reads anew with MiXCR; each CDR3 protein has one entry. The top ten hold over 2.5% of the sample, which has roughly 81,000 distinct CDR3 sequences, about 12% seen once. The sample comes from a study of early T cells in non-severe SARS-CoV-2 infection. CDR3 size: 16 residues. Germline CDR1 and CDR2: KGHSH and LQKENI. V was shortened by 3 bases and J by 0 bases, with 14 bases between the two germline ends. Sequencing was done on a sample of whole blood. This TCR came from an adult who was a healthcare worker with PCR-confirmed SARS-CoV-2 infection or an uninfected control (not recorded which). The chain recombines TRBV18 with TRBJ1-1; a weak D match, TRBD1 (6 bases). CDR3 coding DNA: TGTGCCAGCTCACCGGGTCGAACAGGGCTGAACACTGAAGCTTTCTTT. This gives the protein CASSPGRTGLNTEAFF.